This entry is about one T cell receptor beta chain. These data belong to a study of blood T cell repertoires in COVID-19. Across the whole study: The United States, Italy and Spain were the sources of the acute and convalescent COVID-19 samples. Sample material is recorded as cDNA or gDNA derived from T cells, B-cell-depleted T cells, or PBMCs.

The V gene's germline CDR1 is ENHRY and CDR2 SYGVKD. CDR3 size: 16 residues. The V gene end was trimmed by 3 bases and the J gene end by 1 base; junction bases not matched to a gene: 7. Methods used by the authors: Amplifying reference gene primers gave estimates of nucleated cell counts. The assay was immunoSEQ multiplex PCR, and TCRdb's table has in-frame clones only and misses some. V and J calls and clone size are those listed in that table; D and trimming were worked out from the DNA. In the table there are over 150,000 clones, more than 85% of which are singletons. The chain employs TRBV10-3 and TRBJ2-3; TRBD2 matches at 7 bases. This receptor was taken from a man aged 50 to 59 with acute or convalescent COVID-19. Source material: peripheral blood. CDR3 nucleotide sequence: TGTGCCATCAGTGAAGTAGCGGGCGGCGGCACAGATACGCAGTATTTT. It specifies CAISEVAGGGTDTQYF.